This record looks at one T cell receptor beta chain sequence and its context. This sample was included in a study of cytomegalovirus exposure and HLA in healthy donors. The CDR3 totals 15 residues. Germline V lookup: CDR1 LGHNA, CDR2 YNFKEQ. Germline trimming cut 0 bases from V and 7 bases from J; bases unmatched to any gene: 4. This PCR relied on a set of 60 Vbeta primers and 13 Jbeta primers. Clones were sequenced by immunoSEQ multiplex PCR, and TCRdb holds only the in-frame ones, with some missing. In the table there are about 78,000 clones, 72% of which are singletons. The chain couples TRBV4-2 to TRBJ1-4, with 8 nucleotides matching TRBD1. The specimen was PBMCs. The receptor was derived from a woman in her thirties or forties in good health and CMV-seropositive. CDR3 in amino acids: CASSQERDRREKLFF. The CDR3, as DNA: TGTGCCAGCAGCCAAGAAAGGGACAGGCGTGAAAAACTGTTTTTT.